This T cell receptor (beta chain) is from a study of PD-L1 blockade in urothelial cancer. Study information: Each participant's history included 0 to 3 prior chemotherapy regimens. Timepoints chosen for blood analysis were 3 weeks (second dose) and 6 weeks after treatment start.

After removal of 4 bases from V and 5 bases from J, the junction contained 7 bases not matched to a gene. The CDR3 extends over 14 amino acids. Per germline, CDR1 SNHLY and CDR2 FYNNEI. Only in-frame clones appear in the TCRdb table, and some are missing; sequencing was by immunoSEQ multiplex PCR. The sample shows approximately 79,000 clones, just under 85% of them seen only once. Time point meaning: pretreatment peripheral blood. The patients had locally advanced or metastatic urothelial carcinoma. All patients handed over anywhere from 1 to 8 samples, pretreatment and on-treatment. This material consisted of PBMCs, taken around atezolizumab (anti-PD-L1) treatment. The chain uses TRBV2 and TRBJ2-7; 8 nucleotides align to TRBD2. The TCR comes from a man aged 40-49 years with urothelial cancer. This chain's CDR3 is CASSGLASGDEQYF. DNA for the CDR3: TGTGCCAGCAGTGGACTAGCGAGCGGAGACGAGCAGTACTTC.